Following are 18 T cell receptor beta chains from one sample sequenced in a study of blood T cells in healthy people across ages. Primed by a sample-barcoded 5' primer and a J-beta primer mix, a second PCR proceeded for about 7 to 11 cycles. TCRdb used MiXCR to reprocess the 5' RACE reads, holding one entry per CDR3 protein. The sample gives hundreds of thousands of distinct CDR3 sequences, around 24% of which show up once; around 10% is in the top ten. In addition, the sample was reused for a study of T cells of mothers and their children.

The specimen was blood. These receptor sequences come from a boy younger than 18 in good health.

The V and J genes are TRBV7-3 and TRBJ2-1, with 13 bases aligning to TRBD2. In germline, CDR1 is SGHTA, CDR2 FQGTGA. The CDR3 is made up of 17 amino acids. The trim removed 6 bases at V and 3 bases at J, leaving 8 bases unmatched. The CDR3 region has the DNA TGTGCCAGCAGTCCGGGACTAGCGGGAACGTTCTACAATGAGCAGTTCTTC. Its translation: CASSPGLAGTFYNEQFF.

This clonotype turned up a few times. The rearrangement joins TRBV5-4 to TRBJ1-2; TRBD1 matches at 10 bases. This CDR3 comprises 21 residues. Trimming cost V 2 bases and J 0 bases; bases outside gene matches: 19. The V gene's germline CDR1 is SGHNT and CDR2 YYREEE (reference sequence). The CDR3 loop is CASSFPQALTGGMNPNYGYTF. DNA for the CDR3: TGTGCCAGCAGCTTCCCGCAGGCATTGACAGGGGGCATGAACCCTAACTATGGCTACACCTTC.

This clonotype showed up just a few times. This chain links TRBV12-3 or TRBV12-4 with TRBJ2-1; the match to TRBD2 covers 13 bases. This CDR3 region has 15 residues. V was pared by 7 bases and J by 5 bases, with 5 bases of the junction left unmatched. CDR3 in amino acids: CASTMGLAGNNEQFF. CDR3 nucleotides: TGTGCCAGCACGATGGGACTAGCGGGGAACAATGAGCAGTTCTTC.

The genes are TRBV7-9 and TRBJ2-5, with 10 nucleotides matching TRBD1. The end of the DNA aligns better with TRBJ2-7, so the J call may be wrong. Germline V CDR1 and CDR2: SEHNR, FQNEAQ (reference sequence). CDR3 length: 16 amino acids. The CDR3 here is CASSPLGDRGSYEQYF. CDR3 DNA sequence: TGTGCCAGCAGCCCTCTTGGGGACAGGGGATCCTACGAGCAGTACTTC.

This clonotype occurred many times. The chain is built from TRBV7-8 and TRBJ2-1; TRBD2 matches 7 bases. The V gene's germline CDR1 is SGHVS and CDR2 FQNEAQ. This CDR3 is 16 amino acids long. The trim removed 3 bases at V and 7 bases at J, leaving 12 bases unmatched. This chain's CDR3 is CASSLVPLAAGNEQFF. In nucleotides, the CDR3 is TGTGCCAGCAGCTTGGTGCCGCTAGCGGCGGGAAATGAGCAGTTCTTC.

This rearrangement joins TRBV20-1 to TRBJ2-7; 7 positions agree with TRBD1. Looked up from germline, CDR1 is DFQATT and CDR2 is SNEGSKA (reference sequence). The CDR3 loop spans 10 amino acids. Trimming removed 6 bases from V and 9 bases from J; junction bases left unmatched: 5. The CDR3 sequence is CSATDRRQYF. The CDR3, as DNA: TGCAGTGCCACGGACAGGAGGCAGTACTTC.

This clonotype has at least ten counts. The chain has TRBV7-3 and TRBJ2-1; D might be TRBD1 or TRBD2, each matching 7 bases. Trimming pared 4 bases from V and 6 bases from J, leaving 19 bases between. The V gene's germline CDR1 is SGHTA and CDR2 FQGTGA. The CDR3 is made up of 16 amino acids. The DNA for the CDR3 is TGTGCCAGCAGCTCGGACGGGGGGCAGGGGGTCAATGAGCAGTTCTTC. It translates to CASSSDGGQGVNEQFF.

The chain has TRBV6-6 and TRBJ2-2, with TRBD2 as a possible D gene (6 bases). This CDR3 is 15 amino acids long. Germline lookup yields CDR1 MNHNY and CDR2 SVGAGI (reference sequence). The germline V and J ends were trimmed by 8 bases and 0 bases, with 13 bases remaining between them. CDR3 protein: CASLEGGPNTGELFF. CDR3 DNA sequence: TGTGCCAGCCTTGAGGGAGGACCGAACACCGGGGAGCTGTTTTTT.

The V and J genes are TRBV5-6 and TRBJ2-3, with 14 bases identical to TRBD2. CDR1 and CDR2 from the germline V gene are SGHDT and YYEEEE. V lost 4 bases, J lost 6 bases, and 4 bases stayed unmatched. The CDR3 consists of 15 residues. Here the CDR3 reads CASSGGTSGGDTQYF. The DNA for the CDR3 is TGTGCCAGCAGCGGAGGGACTAGCGGGGGTGATACGCAGTATTTT. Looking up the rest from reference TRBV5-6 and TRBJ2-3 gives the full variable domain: DAGVTQSPTHLIKTRGQQVTLRCSPKSGHDTVSWYQQALGQGPQFIFQYYEEEERQRGNFPDRFSGHQFPNYSSELNVNALLLGDSALYLCASSGGTSGGDTQYFGPGTRLTVL.

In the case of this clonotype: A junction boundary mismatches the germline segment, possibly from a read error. DNA of the CDR3: TGTGCCCGCAGTGAAAAGTTGGCGTCCCGGGGGAATGAAAAACTGTTTTTT. Amino acids: CARSEKLASRGNEKLFF. This chain links TRBV6-1 with TRBJ1-4; weak D call: TRBD1 (5 bases). This CDR3 comprises 17 residues. The germline V gene has CDR1 MNHNS and CDR2 SASEGT.

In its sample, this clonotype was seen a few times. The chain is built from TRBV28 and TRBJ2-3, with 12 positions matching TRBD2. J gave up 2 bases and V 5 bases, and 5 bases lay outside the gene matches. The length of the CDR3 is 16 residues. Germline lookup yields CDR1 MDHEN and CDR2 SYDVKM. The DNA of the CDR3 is TGTGCCAGCAGTGCTAGCGGGGGGGCCTACACAGATACGCAGTATTTT. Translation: CASSASGGAYTDTQYF. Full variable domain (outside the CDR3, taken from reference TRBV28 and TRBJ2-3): DVKVTQSSRYLVKRTGEKVFLECVQDMDHENMFWYRQDPGLGLRLIYFSYDVKMKEKGDIPEGYSVSREKKERFSLILESASTNQTSMYLCASSASGGAYTDTQYFGPGTRLTVL.

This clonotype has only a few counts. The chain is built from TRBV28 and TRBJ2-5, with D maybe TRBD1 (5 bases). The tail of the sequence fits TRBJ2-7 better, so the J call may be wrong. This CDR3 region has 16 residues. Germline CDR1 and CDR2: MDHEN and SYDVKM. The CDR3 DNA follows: TGTGCCAGCAGTTTAGGACACAGCTCAACGGGCTACGAGCAGTACTTC. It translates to CASSLGHSSTGYEQYF.

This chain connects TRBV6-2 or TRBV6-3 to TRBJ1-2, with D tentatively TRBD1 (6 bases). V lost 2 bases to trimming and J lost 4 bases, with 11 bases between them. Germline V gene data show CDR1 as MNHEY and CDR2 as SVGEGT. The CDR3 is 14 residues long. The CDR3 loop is CASSYRGGGYGYTF. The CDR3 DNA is TGTGCCAGCAGTTACCGCGGAGGGGGCTATGGCTACACCTTC.

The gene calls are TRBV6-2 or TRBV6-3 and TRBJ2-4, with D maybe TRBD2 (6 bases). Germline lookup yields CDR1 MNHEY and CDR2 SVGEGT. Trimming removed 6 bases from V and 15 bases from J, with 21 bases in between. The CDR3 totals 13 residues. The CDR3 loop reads CASSISWRGMGYF. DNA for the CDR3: TGTGCCAGCAGCATCAGTTGGAGGGGAATGGGGTACTTC.

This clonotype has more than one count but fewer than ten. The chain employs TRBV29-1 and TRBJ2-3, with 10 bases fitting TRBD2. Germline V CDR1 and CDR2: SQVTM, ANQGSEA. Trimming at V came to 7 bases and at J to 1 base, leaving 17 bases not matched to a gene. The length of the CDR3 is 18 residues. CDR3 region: CSAEGGAGGPGGTDTQYF. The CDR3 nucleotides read TGCAGCGCCGAAGGGGGAGCGGGAGGGCCAGGAGGCACAGATACGCAGTATTTT.

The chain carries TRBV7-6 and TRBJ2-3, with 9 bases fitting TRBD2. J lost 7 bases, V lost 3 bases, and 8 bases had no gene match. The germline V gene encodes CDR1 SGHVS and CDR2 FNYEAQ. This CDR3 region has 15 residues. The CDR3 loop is CASSLRGGGRNTQYF. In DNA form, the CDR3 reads TGTGCCAGCAGCTTGCGGGGGGGCGGTAGGAATACGCAGTATTTT.

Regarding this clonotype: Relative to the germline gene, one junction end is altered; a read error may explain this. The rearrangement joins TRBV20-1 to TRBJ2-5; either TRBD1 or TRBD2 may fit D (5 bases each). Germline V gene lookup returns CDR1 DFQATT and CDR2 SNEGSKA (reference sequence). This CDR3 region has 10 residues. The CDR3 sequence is CSARGAALYF. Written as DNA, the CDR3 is TGCAGTGCAAGAGGGGCAGCCTTGTACTTC.

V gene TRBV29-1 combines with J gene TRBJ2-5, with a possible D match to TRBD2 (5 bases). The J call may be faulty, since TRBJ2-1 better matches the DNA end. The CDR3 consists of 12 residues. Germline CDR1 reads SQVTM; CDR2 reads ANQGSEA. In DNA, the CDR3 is TGCAGCGTTGAAGGCGGGCAGGTAGGGCAGTTCTTC. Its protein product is CSVEGGQVGQFF.